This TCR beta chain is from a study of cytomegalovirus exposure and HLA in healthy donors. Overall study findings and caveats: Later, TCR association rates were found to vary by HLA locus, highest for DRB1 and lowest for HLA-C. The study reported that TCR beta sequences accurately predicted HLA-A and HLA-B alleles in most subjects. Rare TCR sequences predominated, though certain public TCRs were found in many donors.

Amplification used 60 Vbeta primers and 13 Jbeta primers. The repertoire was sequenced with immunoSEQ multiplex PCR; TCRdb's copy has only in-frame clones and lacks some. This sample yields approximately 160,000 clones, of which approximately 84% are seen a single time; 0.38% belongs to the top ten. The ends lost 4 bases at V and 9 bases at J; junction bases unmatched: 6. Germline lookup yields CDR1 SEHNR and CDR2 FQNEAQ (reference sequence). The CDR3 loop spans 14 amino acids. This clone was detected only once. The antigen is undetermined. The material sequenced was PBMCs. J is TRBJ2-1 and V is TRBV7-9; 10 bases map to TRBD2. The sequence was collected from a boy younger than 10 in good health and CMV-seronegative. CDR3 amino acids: CASSSKREGGEQFF. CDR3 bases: TGTGCCAGCAGCTCCAAGCGGGAGGGCGGTGAGCAGTTCTTC.